This paragraph covers one TCR beta chain sequence. The entry originates in a study of PD-L1 blockade in urothelial cancer. For the study at large: It was at 3 weeks (second dose) and 6 weeks after treatment start that blood was analyzed.

This table comes from immunoSEQ multiplex PCR, and its TCRdb copy is limited to in-frame clones, with some not included. The sample records tens of thousands of clones, 84% being singletons. Trimming cost V 1 base and J 5 bases, with 21 bases left between them. The CDR3 spans 18 residues. Germline V CDR1 and CDR2: SGHDN, FVKESK. This chain links TRBV14 with TRBJ1-3, with a possible D match to TRBD1 (5 bases). The clonotype originates from a man aged 35 to 55 with urothelial cancer. Sample: PBMCs, taken around atezolizumab (anti-PD-L1) treatment. The CDR3 spells CASSQGTNGTGSRNTIYF. The CDR3 nucleotides are TGTGCCAGCAGCCAAGGAACTAATGGAACAGGATCTAGAAACACCATATATTTT.